These 28 T cell receptor beta chains originate from one sample sequenced in a study of CD8+ T cells in alopecia areata. Extracted from the samples, RNA was reverse transcribed into cDNA to serve as the sequencing template. Assay: immunoSEQ multiplex PCR; the TCRdb copy retains only in-frame clones and omits some. The table lists 150,000 to 200,000 clones, around 54% of them singletons, with approximately 4.3% in the top ten. Specimen: CD4+ T cells sorted from blood. These receptors were collected from a human donor in good health.

J is TRBJ2-7 and V is TRBV6-5; tentative D call: TRBD2 (6 bases). V was shortened by 7 bases and J by 2 bases, with 18 bases between the two germline ends. The CDR3 sequence is 15 residues long. Germline values: CDR1 MNHEY, CDR2 SVGAGI. The CDR3 protein is CASNSEWRDTYEQYF. In DNA, the CDR3 is TGTGCCAGCAACTCCGAGTGGCGGGATACCTACGAGCAGTACTTC.

This clone was seen just once. V gene TRBV5-1 combines with J gene TRBJ2-5; D tentatively fits TRBD1 or TRBD2 (5 bases each). V dropped 4 bases and J dropped 2 bases, with 15 bases sitting between them. This CDR3 comprises 15 residues. Germline lookup yields CDR1 SGHRS and CDR2 YFSETQ. The CDR3 DNA sequence: TGCGCCAGCAGCCCGGGACCCAACTTTCAAGAGACCCAGTACTTC. It yields the protein CASSPGPNFQETQYF.

The genes are TRBV18 and TRBJ1-5; no definite D call. The CDR3 is 14 amino acids. The V end was cut by 3 bases, the J end by 4 bases, with 10 bases between. Germline CDR1 reads KGHSH; CDR2 reads LQKENI. CDR3 coding DNA: TGTGCCAGCTCACCTGCGGAGCGTAATCAGCCCCAGCATTTT. Its translation is CASSPAERNQPQHF.

This clone was seen more than once but under ten times. This chain links TRBV23-1 with TRBJ1-2; 9 bases align to TRBD1. TRBV23-1 is marked as an open reading frame, function uncertain. The CDR3 extends over 14 amino acids. Trimming removed 8 bases from V and 4 bases from J; junction bases left unmatched: 8. CDR3 region: CASWPRTGVYGYTF. In nucleotides, the CDR3 is TGCGCCAGCTGGCCCAGGACAGGGGTCTATGGCTACACCTTC.

V and J are TRBV19 and TRBJ1-5, with 9 bases aligning to TRBD1. Germline V gene data show CDR1 as LNHDA and CDR2 as SQIVND (reference sequence). The CDR3 consists of 16 residues. The trim removed 3 bases at V and 4 bases at J, leaving 7 bases unmatched. CDR3 sequence: CASSMGGQGKNQPQHF. In DNA, the CDR3 is TGTGCCAGTAGTATGGGGGGACAGGGAAAAAATCAGCCCCAGCATTTT.

This chain uses TRBV30 with TRBJ2-3, with 10 positions matching TRBD2. V dropped 0 bases and J dropped 5; count of bases not matched to a gene: 2. CDR1 is GTSNPN and CDR2 is SVGIG in the germline V gene (reference sequence). The CDR3 is 14 amino acids. CDR3 sequence: CAWSVLAGVDTQYF. CDR3 in DNA: TGTGCCTGGAGTGTTCTAGCGGGAGTAGATACGCAGTATTTT.

The chain is built from TRBV9 and TRBJ2-7; 7 bases agree with TRBD2. Germline CDR1 and CDR2: SGDLS and YYNGEE. Losses at the gene ends were 0 bases for V and 2 bases for J; bases not matched to a gene: 5. The CDR3 spans 15 residues. CDR3: CASSVGLAETYEQYF. The CDR3 DNA sequence: TGTGCCAGCAGCGTAGGGCTAGCGGAAACCTACGAGCAGTACTTC.

Only a few counts were recorded for this clone. This chain joins TRBV11-2 and TRBJ1-2, with 7 bases lining up with TRBD1. The junction had 4 bases not matched to a gene; V was cut back by 3 bases and J by 6 bases. The CDR3 totals 13 residues. The germline gives CDR1 SGHAT, CDR2 FQNNGV. The CDR3 protein is CASSFQQGNGYTF. CDR3 nucleotide sequence: TGTGCCAGCAGCTTCCAACAGGGGAATGGCTACACCTTC.

The chain couples TRBV6-5 to TRBJ2-7; D gene uncertain. Trimming shortened V by 3 bases and J by 3 bases, and 12 bases separated the two germline ends. Germline-derived CDR1 and CDR2 are MNHEY and SVGAGI. The CDR3 spans 14 residues. The CDR3 sequence is CASSYGSRGYEQYF. As DNA, the CDR3 is TGTGCCAGCAGTTATGGCAGCCGAGGCTACGAGCAGTACTTC.

The chain couples TRBV9 to TRBJ2-1; no clear D gene. V lost 7 bases, J lost 0 bases, and 14 bases lay in between. CDR1 and CDR2 (germline): SGDLS, YYNGEE. The CDR3 consists of 15 residues. CDR3 in DNA: TGTGCCAGCTCTAGAGCGACCCGCTCCTACAATGAGCAGTTCTTC. Translating gives CASSRATRSYNEQFF.

V usage is TRBV30 and J usage is TRBJ1-2; D might be TRBD1 (5 bases). The V gene lost 3 bases and the J gene lost 8 bases, with 13 bases spanning the gap. The germline CDR1 and CDR2 sequences are GTSNPN and SVGIG (reference sequence). CDR3 length: 12 amino acids. CDR3 amino acids: CAWRGVRRGYTF. CDR3 in DNA: TGTGCCTGGAGGGGGGTGAGGAGAGGCTACACCTTC.

The rearrangement joins TRBV7-9 to TRBJ1-1; possible D gene TRBD1, 5 bases. This CDR3 is 13 amino acids long. Germline loops: CDR1 SEHNR, CDR2 FQNEAQ (reference sequence). The V end lost 5 bases, the J end lost 1 base, and 8 bases lay between the germline ends. In nucleotides, the CDR3 is TGTGCCAGCAGCGATACAGGGAACACTGAAGCTTTCTTT. It yields the protein CASSDTGNTEAFF.

J is TRBJ2-2 and V is TRBV2; no definite D call. Germline V gene lookup returns CDR1 SNHLY and CDR2 FYNNEI. V gave up 6 bases and J gave up 2 bases, with 13 bases separating them. The CDR3 has 15 amino acids. CDR3 sequence: CASRPDGRNTGELFF. CDR3 sequence (DNA): TGTGCCAGCAGGCCCGACGGTCGTAACACCGGGGAGCTGTTTTTT.

The chain employs TRBV5-1 and TRBJ1-1; 7 bases fit TRBD1. The germline V gene encodes CDR1 SGHRS and CDR2 YFSETQ. Trimming at V came to 0 bases and at J to 8 bases, leaving 7 bases not matched to a gene. The CDR3 consists of 14 residues. CDR3: CASSLGPGTAEAFF. Written as DNA, the CDR3 is TGCGCCAGCAGCTTGGGGCCCGGGACAGCCGAAGCTTTCTTT.

The CDR3 sequence: CASSPQLRASYNEQFF. In DNA, the CDR3 is TGTGCCAGCAGCCCCCAGCTACGAGCGTCCTACAATGAGCAGTTCTTC. V is TRBV5-6 and J is TRBJ2-1; D uncertain. Trimming took 4 bases from V and 1 from J, leaving 15 bases between them. Germline V gene data show CDR1 as SGHDT and CDR2 as YYEEEE. This CDR3 has 16 residues.

The CDR3 DNA follows: TGCGCCAGCAGCCAATGGGCAGGGGCGGACACCATATATTTT. This gives the protein CASSQWAGADTIYF. The chain recombines TRBV4-1 with TRBJ1-3; maybe TRBD1 (6 bases). The V end was cut by 2 bases, the J end by 8 bases, with 13 bases between. There are 14 residues in the CDR3. Germline CDR1 reads MGHRA; CDR2 reads YSYEKL.

The J gene is TRBJ2-7, the V gene TRBV10-3, with TRBD2 identical over 7 bases. CDR3 length equals 16 residues. Germline values: CDR1 ENHRY, CDR2 SYGVKD. The junction had 9 bases not matched to a gene; V was cut back by 3 bases and J by 1 base. The CDR3 region is CAISDGGNGRSYEQYF. The CDR3 DNA reads TGTGCCATCAGTGATGGTGGGAACGGGAGGTCCTACGAGCAGTACTTC.

This clone has just one count. The chain couples TRBV11-2 to TRBJ2-1, with 7 bases aligning to TRBD2. Germline CDR1 reads SGHAT; CDR2 reads FQNNGV. V lost 1 base, J lost 15 bases, and 3 bases stayed unmatched. This CDR3 spans 11 amino acids. Here the CDR3 reads CASSLGLALFF. The CDR3 DNA reads TGTGCCAGCAGCTTAGGACTAGCACTGTTCTTC.

The J gene is TRBJ2-3, the V gene TRBV4-2; TRBD2 matches 12 bases. The germline V gene has CDR1 LGHNA and CDR2 YNFKEQ. J gave up 1 base and V 5 bases, and 1 base lay outside the gene matches. This CDR3 is 15 amino acids long. CDR3 sequence reads: CASSRLAGGTDTQYF. The CDR3 nucleotides read TGTGCCAGCAGCAGACTAGCGGGAGGCACAGATACGCAGTATTTT.

This clone occurred a few times. V gene TRBV6-6 combines with J gene TRBJ1-1; 7 nucleotides line up with TRBD1. Germline V gene lookup returns CDR1 MNHNY and CDR2 SVGAGI (reference sequence). V dropped 8 bases and J dropped 10; count of bases not matched to a gene: 13. CDR3 length equals 13 residues. The chain's CDR3 is CASAIEGAKGAFF. The DNA for the CDR3 is TGTGCCAGCGCGATCGAGGGGGCCAAGGGAGCTTTCTTT.

This chain links TRBV11-1 with TRBJ2-1, with D tentatively TRBD2 (5 bases). Germline lookup yields CDR1 SGHAT and CDR2 FQDESV (reference sequence). The CDR3 extends over 16 amino acids. Trimming pared 6 bases from V and 5 bases from J, leaving 20 bases between. CDR3 residues: CASSLGWGDGNNEQFF. Here the CDR3 DNA reads TGTGCCAGCAGTCTAGGGTGGGGAGATGGCAACAATGAGCAGTTCTTC.

The sample holds a few counts of this clone. This chain joins TRBV4-1 and TRBJ1-4, with D uncertain. CDR3 size: 13 residues. The germline V gene encodes CDR1 MGHRA and CDR2 YSYEKL. Trimming stripped 4 bases from V and 8 bases from J, with 11 bases between. The CDR3 coding sequence is TGCGCCAGCAGCCGTAGGGTCGGAGAAAAACTGTTTTTT. It specifies CASSRRVGEKLFF.

The chain combines TRBV7-9 with TRBJ1-4; TRBD1 aligns across 9 bases. Germline CDR1 and CDR2: SEHNR and FQNEAQ (reference sequence). The CDR3 runs to 16 residues. Trimming cost V 5 bases and J 11 bases; bases outside gene matches: 15. The CDR3 region is CASSAGTGSNREKLFF. For the CDR3, the DNA is TGTGCCAGCAGCGCCGGGACAGGGTCCAACCGGGAGAAACTGTTTTTT.

This clone turned up a few times. The chain joins TRBV30 to TRBJ2-3, with TRBD2 as a possible D gene (5 bases). CDR3 length equals 14 residues. Trimming shortened V by 3 bases and J by 2 bases, and 12 bases separated the two germline ends. Germline values: CDR1 GTSNPN, CDR2 SVGIG (reference sequence). Written as DNA, the CDR3 is TGTGCCTGGAGGGGGAGTCTGATCACAGATACGCAGTATTTT. Protein: CAWRGSLITDTQYF.

This clone was counted once. Here the CDR3 reads CASSEFRTGGYTF. As DNA, the CDR3 is TGTGCCAGCAGTGAATTTCGGACGGGCGGCTACACCTTC. This chain joins TRBV25-1 and TRBJ1-2; no firm D call. V was clipped by 1 base and J by 8 bases, with 11 bases between them. CDR1 and CDR2 from the germline V gene are MGHDK and SYGVNS. The CDR3 extends over 13 amino acids.

The V gene is TRBV30, the J gene TRBJ1-4; 7 bases line up with TRBD1. The CDR3 covers 17 residues. Germline-derived CDR1 and CDR2 are GTSNPN and SVGIG (reference sequence). V was pared by 5 bases and J by 0 bases, with 12 bases of the junction left unmatched. CDR3 region: CAWAGTAKVSTNEKLFF. For the CDR3, the DNA is TGTGCCTGGGCCGGGACAGCCAAAGTTTCAACTAATGAAAAACTGTTTTTT.

This clone was detected a few times. The gene calls are TRBV2 and TRBJ2-2; D is uncertain. Germline V gives CDR1 SNHLY, CDR2 FYNNEI. The CDR3 has 14 amino acids. V was pared by 7 bases and J by 7 bases, with 16 bases between. The CDR3 sequence is CASNNPSKGGELFF. CDR3 bases: TGTGCCAGCAACAACCCCTCAAAAGGCGGGGAGCTGTTTTTT.

The chain is built from TRBV27 and TRBJ2-7; D may be TRBD1 (5 bases). V dropped 2 bases and J dropped 2 bases, with 10 bases sitting between them. Germline loops: CDR1 MNHEY, CDR2 SMNVEV (reference sequence). The CDR3 has 14 amino acids. CDR3 loop: CASSLGSRAYEQYF. As DNA, the CDR3 is TGTGCCAGCAGTTTAGGGTCCAGGGCCTACGAGCAGTACTTC.